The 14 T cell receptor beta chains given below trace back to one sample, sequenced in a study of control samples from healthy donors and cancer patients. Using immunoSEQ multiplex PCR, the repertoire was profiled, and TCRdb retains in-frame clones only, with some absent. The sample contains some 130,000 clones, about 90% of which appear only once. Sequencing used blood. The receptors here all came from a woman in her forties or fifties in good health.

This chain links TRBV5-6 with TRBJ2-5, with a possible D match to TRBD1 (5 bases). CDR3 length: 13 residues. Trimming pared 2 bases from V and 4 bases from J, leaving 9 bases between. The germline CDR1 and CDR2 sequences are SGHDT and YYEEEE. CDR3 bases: TGTGCCAGCAGCTTTAACGACAGAGAGACCCAGTACTTC. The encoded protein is CASSFNDRETQYF.

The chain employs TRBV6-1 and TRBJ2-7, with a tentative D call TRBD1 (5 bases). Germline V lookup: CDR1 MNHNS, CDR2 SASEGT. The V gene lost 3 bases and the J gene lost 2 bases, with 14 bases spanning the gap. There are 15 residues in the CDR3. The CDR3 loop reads CASSDFSQETYEQYF. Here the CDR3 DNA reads TGTGCCAGCAGTGATTTTTCACAGGAAACCTACGAGCAGTACTTC.

The CDR3 DNA is TGTGCCAGCAGTTTAGCCGCGAAGCCCCAGCATTTT. It yields the protein CASSLAAKPQHF. This chain joins TRBV28 and TRBJ1-5; D remains ambiguous. From germline, CDR1 is MDHEN and CDR2 SYDVKM. Trimming stripped 2 bases from V and 8 bases from J, with 7 bases between. The CDR3 spans 12 residues.

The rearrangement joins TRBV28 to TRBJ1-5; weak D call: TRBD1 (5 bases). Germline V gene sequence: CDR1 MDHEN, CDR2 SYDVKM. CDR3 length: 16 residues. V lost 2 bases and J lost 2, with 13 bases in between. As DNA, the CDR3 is TGTGCCAGCAGTTTACACGCAGGGTTGGGCAATCAGCCCCAGCATTTT. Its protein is CASSLHAGLGNQPQHF.

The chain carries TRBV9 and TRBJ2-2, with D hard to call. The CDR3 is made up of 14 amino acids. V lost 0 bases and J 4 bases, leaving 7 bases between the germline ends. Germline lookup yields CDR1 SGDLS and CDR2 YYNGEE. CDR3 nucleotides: TGTGCCAGCAGCGTAGGGTCGTTCACCGGGGAGCTGTTTTTT. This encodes CASSVGSFTGELFF.

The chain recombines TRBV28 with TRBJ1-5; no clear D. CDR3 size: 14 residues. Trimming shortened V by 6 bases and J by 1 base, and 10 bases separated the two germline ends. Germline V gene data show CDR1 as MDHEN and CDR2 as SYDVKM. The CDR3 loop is CASRLPGSNQPQHF. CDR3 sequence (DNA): TGTGCCAGCAGACTTCCGGGGAGCAATCAGCCCCAGCATTTT. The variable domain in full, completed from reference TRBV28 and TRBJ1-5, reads DVKVTQSSRYLVKRTGEKVFLECVQDMDHENMFWYRQDPGLGLRLIYFSYDVKMKEKGDIPEGYSVSREKKERFSLILESASTNQTSMYLCASRLPGSNQPQHFGDGTRLSIL.

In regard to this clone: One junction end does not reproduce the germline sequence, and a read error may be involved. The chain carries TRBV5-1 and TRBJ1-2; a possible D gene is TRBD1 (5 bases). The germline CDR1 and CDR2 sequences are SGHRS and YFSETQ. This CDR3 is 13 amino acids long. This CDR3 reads CVSSFAQGNGYTF. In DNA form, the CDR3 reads TGCGTCAGCAGCTTCGCTCAGGGCAATGGCTACACCTTC. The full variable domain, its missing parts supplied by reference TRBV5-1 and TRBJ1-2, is KAGVTQTPRYLIKTRGQQVTLSCSPISGHRSVSWYQQTPGQGLQFLFEYFSETQRNKGNFPGRFSGRQFSNSRSEMNVSTLELGDSALYLCVSSFAQGNGYTFGSGTRLTVV.

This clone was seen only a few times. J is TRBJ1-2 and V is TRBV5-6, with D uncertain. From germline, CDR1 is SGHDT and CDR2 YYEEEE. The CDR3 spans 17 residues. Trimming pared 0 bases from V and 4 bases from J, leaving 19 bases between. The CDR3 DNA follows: TGTGCCAGCAGCTTGGAGGGTTCGCCCTTTAACGTCTATGGCTACACCTTC. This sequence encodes CASSLEGSPFNVYGYTF.

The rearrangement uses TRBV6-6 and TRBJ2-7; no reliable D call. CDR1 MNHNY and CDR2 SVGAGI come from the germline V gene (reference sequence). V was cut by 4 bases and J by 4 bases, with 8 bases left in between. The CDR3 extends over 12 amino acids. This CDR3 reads CASSSARYEQYF. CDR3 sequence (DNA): TGTGCCAGCAGTTCGGCTAGGTACGAGCAGTACTTC.

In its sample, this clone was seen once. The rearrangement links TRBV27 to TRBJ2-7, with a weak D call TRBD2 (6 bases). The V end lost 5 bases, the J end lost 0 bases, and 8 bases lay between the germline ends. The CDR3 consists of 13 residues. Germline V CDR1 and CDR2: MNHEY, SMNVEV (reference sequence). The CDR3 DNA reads TGTGCCAGCAGTGCCGGGAGCTCCTACGAGCAGTACTTC. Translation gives CASSAGSSYEQYF.

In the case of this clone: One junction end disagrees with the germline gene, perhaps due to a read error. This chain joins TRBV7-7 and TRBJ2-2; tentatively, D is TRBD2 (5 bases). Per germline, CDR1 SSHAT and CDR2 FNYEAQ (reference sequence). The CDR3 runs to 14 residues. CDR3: CASSLDGVVGELFF. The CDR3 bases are TGTGCTAGCAGCTTAGACGGGGTAGTCGGGGAGCTGTTTTTT.

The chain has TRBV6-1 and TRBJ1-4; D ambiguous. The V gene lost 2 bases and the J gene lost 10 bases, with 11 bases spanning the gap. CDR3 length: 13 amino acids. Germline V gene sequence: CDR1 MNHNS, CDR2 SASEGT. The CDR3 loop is CASSEWRGGKLFF. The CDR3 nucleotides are TGTGCCAGCAGTGAATGGCGCGGAGGAAAACTGTTTTTT.

Here the CDR3 reads CASMQAGGDAETQYF. CDR3 sequence (DNA): TGTGCCAGTATGCAAGCGGGGGGGGATGCGGAGACCCAGTACTTC. The V gene is TRBV19, the J gene TRBJ2-5; 10 positions agree with TRBD2. The germline gives CDR1 LNHDA, CDR2 SQIVND (reference sequence). The CDR3 has 15 residues. J was trimmed by 5 bases and V by 7 bases; bases with no gene match: 10.

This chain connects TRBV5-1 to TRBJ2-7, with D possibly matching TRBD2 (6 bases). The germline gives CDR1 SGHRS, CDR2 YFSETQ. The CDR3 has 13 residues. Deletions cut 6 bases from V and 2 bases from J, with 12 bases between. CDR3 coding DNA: TGCGCCAGCAACCAGGGAGGCACCTACGAGCAGTACTTC. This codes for CASNQGGTYEQYF.